Shown below are 30 T cell receptor beta chains from a single sample sequenced in a study of blood T cell repertoires in COVID-19 (dated by TCRdb to 2020 to 2021). Receptors were amplified or captured by the immunoSEQ multiplex PCR assay. TCRdb took over this immuneACCESS table, retaining in-frame rearrangements with V and J assigned. Such tables are incomplete; in checked studies, under half of the missing clones stem from an unresolved V gene, and the remainder is unexplained. The sample table holds roughly 190,000 clones, of which approximately 81% were seen once. The ten largest clones capture around 15% of the sample. The sample taken for sequencing was peripheral blood. The source of these receptors is an older woman with COVID-19, enrolled during active disease.

The chain has TRBV6-5 and TRBJ1-6; 9 positions agree with TRBD1. V lost 0 bases, J lost 7 bases, and 1 base stayed unmatched. The CDR3 contains 15 residues. CDR1 is MNHEY and CDR2 is SVGAGI in the germline V gene. The CDR3 DNA reads TGTGCCAGCAGTTACTCCGGGACAGGGAATTCACCCCTCCACTTT. It translates to CASSYSGTGNSPLHF.

The chain links TRBV2 to TRBJ1-5; D possibly corresponds to TRBD1 (5 bases). Germline CDR1 is SNHLY and CDR2 is FYNNEI. Trimming pared 7 bases from V and 4 bases from J, leaving 14 bases between. This CDR3 comprises 14 residues. The CDR3 nucleotides read TGTGCCAGCATGGCACAGGCCCGAAATCAGCCCCAGCATTTT. Its translation is CASMAQARNQPQHF.

The V and J genes are TRBV28 and TRBJ2-5; 16 bases are shared with TRBD2. Germline V gene sequence: CDR1 MDHEN, CDR2 SYDVKM. The length of the CDR3 is 19 residues. J was trimmed by 5 bases and V by 5 bases; bases with no gene match: 14. CDR3 amino acids: CASSSPITGTSGGAETQYF. Here the CDR3 DNA reads TGTGCCAGCAGTAGCCCCATAACCGGGACTAGCGGGGGGGCGGAGACCCAGTACTTC.

This clone appeared once. This chain links TRBV28 with TRBJ2-7, with D perhaps matching TRBD2 (6 bases). The CDR3 loop spans 15 amino acids. The germline gives CDR1 MDHEN, CDR2 SYDVKM. V dropped 3 bases and J dropped 3 bases, with 15 bases sitting between them. The DNA for the CDR3 is TGTGCCAGCAGTTTCTGGGGCGGGAATGTCTACGAGCAGTACTTC. This translates into CASSFWGGNVYEQYF.

The chain employs TRBV6-6 and TRBJ2-1; weak D call: TRBD1 (6 bases). Germline assignment: CDR1 MNHNY and CDR2 SVGAGI (reference sequence). CDR3 size: 15 residues. Trimming took off 6 bases at V and 8 bases at J, with 20 bases between the two ends. CDR3 in DNA: TGTGCCAGCAGCAAGGGGGTCGGCCCGTCGGATGAGCAGTTCTTC. It translates to CASSKGVGPSDEQFF.

This clone showed up just once. This chain joins TRBV27 and TRBJ1-1; 7 bases line up with TRBD1. V shed 3 bases, J shed 6 bases, and the junction held 4 bases outside the gene matches. Germline CDR1 MNHEY, CDR2 SMNVEV (reference sequence). The CDR3 sequence is 13 residues long. DNA of the CDR3: TGTGCCAGCAGTTTCAGAACAGGGGCTGAAGCTTTCTTT. Translated, it gives CASSFRTGAEAFF.

This clone was counted only a few times. The rearrangement links TRBV6-5 to TRBJ1-1; 7 positions match TRBD1. Per germline, CDR1 MNHEY and CDR2 SVGAGI. CDR3 length: 13 residues. After removal of 6 bases from V and 4 bases from J, the junction contained 5 bases not matched to a gene. CDR3 sequence: CASRGGQRTEAFF. CDR3 nucleotide sequence: TGTGCCAGCAGGGGGGGACAGCGCACTGAAGCTTTCTTT.

This chain uses TRBV24-1 with TRBJ2-1, with 7 bases fitting TRBD1. This CDR3 is built from 13 residues. Germline V gene lookup returns CDR1 KGHDR and CDR2 SFDVKD. Trimming took 3 bases from V and 9 from J; bases not matched to a gene: 4. This CDR3 reads CATSDQRDSEQFF. DNA for the CDR3: TGTGCCACCAGTGATCAACGGGACAGTGAGCAGTTCTTC.

V gene TRBV7-3 combines with J gene TRBJ2-3; no reliable D call. V lost 5 bases, J lost 6 bases, and 9 bases lay in between. The CDR3 is 12 amino acids. CDR1 is SGHTA, CDR2 FQGTGA, per germline. Here the CDR3 reads CASSMTVDTQYF. The CDR3 DNA is TGTGCCAGCAGCATGACTGTCGATACGCAGTATTTT.

The chain has TRBV2 and TRBJ2-3; 8 positions match TRBD1. Germline V gene data show CDR1 as SNHLY and CDR2 as FYNNEI. The CDR3 has 16 residues. The trim removed 7 bases at V and 4 bases at J, leaving 13 bases unmatched. The CDR3 region has the DNA TGTGCCAGCATCTATAGGACAGGGTCTGTCCCAGATACGCAGTATTTT. Its translation is CASIYRTGSVPDTQYF. Supplemented by reference TRBV2 and TRBJ2-3, the full variable domain reads EPEVTQTPSHQVTQMGQEVILRCVPISNHLYFYWYRQILGQKVEFLVSFYNNEISEKSEIFDDQFSVERPDGSNFTLKIRSTKLEDSAMYFCASIYRTGSVPDTQYFGPGTRLTVL.

This chain uses TRBV9 with TRBJ2-1; 9 positions match TRBD2. The germline V gene encodes CDR1 SGDLS and CDR2 YYNGEE. With V trimmed by 6 bases and J by 9 bases, 10 bases remained unmatched. This CDR3 is 14 amino acids long. CDR3 in amino acids: CASKGSSGDFEQFF. The CDR3 DNA is TGTGCCAGCAAGGGGTCTAGCGGGGATTTTGAGCAGTTCTTC. Using reference TRBV9 and TRBJ2-1 for the parts outside the CDR3, the full variable domain is DSGVTQTPKHLITATGQRVTLRCSPRSGDLSVYWYQQSLDQGLQFLIQYYNGEERAKGNILERFSAQQFPDLHSELNLSSLELGDSALYFCASKGSSGDFEQFFGPGTRLTVL.

The chain is built from TRBV19 and TRBJ2-7, with 7 nucleotides matching TRBD1. Germline V gives CDR1 LNHDA, CDR2 SQIVND (reference sequence). The CDR3 totals 14 residues. V lost 5 bases, J lost 3 bases, and 7 bases stayed unmatched. CDR3 bases: TGTGCCAGTAGTGACAACGGACAGGTCTACGAGCAGTACTTC. Translating it yields CASSDNGQVYEQYF.

The chain combines TRBV19 with TRBJ2-5; 9 bases fit TRBD2. There are 16 residues in the CDR3. The V and J ends lost 4 bases and 9 bases, in that order; junction bases with no gene match: 15. The germline V gene has CDR1 LNHDA and CDR2 SQIVND (reference sequence). Written as DNA, the CDR3 is TGTGCCAGTAGTACCGATAAGCGGGAGGCTGGATCGGCCCAGTACTTC. Its protein product is CASSTDKREAGSAQYF.

This sequence joins TRBV27 and TRBJ1-5; D not resolved. This CDR3 has 13 residues. The V end was cut by 0 bases, the J end by 6 bases, with 6 bases between. Germline CDR1 and CDR2: MNHEY and SMNVEV (reference sequence). The CDR3 region has the DNA TGTGCCAGCAGTTTATCCCCCTTTCAGCCCCAGCATTTT. Translation gives CASSLSPFQPQHF.

The gene calls are TRBV27 and TRBJ2-7, with D perhaps matching TRBD1 (6 bases). Germline V gives CDR1 MNHEY, CDR2 SMNVEV (reference sequence). Trimming removed 6 bases at V and 2 bases at J, with 14 bases between. The CDR3 has 14 amino acids. The CDR3 reads CASRKTGATYEQYV. CDR3 DNA sequence: TGTGCCAGCAGGAAGACAGGCGCCACCTACGAGCAGTACGTC.

Notes on this clone: Germline is not matched at one junction end, which may reflect a read error. The chain links TRBV6-2 or TRBV6-3 to TRBJ1-1, with TRBD1 matching over 7 bases. Germline CDR1 reads MNHEY; CDR2 reads SVGEGT. The CDR3 spans 13 residues. The CDR3, as DNA: TGTGCCAGCAGTTACTCGATGGCAGGGGGTACCCTCTTT. Protein: CASSYSMAGGTLF.

This clone was counted a single time. The chain joins TRBV11-2 to TRBJ1-1; D unclear. V shed 5 bases and J shed 1 base, with 14 bases lying between them. CDR1 is SGHAT and CDR2 is FQNNGV in the germline V gene. The CDR3 loop spans 15 amino acids. The CDR3 protein is CASSRIEGGNTEAFF. The CDR3 region has the DNA TGTGCCAGCAGCCGAATCGAAGGCGGGAACACTGAAGCTTTCTTT.

This chain joins TRBV2 and TRBJ1-3; tentative D call: TRBD1 (5 bases). Trimming stripped 6 bases from V and 0 bases from J, with 18 bases between. In germline, CDR1 is SNHLY, CDR2 FYNNEI. CDR3 length equals 17 residues. The DNA for the CDR3 is TGTGCCAGCAGCAAACAGGCCCGAACGTCCTCTGGAAACACCATATATTTT. Amino acid sequence: CASSKQARTSSGNTIYF.

The chain carries TRBV7-2 and TRBJ1-2; D not resolved. This CDR3 contains 13 residues. Germline V lookup: CDR1 SGHTA, CDR2 FQGNSA. The V gene lost 2 bases and the J gene lost 7 bases, with 11 bases spanning the gap. The DNA for the CDR3 is TGTGCCAGCAGCTTACTCGTTCAGGTTGGCTACACCTTC. It yields the protein CASSLLVQVGYTF.

J is TRBJ2-7 and V is TRBV5-1; no reliable D call. The CDR3 has 13 residues. V dropped 0 bases and J dropped 2 bases, with 6 bases sitting between them. Germline V gives CDR1 SGHRS, CDR2 YFSETQ. CDR3 coding DNA: TGCGCCAGCAGCTTGGACACCACCTACGAGCAGTACTTC. This codes for CASSLDTTYEQYF.

V is TRBV27 and J is TRBJ1-1, with 7 bases aligning to TRBD1. Germline V gene lookup returns CDR1 MNHEY and CDR2 SMNVEV (reference sequence). The CDR3 totals 14 residues. V trimming: 7 bases; J trimming: 4 bases; junction bases outside the gene matches: 9. CDR3 nucleotides: TGTGCCAGCACGCGACAGGGAATGGTCACTGAAGCTTTCTTT. It yields the protein CASTRQGMVTEAFF.

The chain is built from TRBV5-1 and TRBJ2-7; TRBD1 aligns across 8 bases. The CDR3 runs to 15 residues. J gave up 2 bases and V 3 bases, and 7 bases lay outside the gene matches. Germline assignment: CDR1 SGHRS and CDR2 YFSETQ. CDR3 sequence: CASSSYDRGTYEQYF. CDR3 in DNA: TGCGCCAGCAGCTCCTATGACAGGGGAACCTACGAGCAGTACTTC.

This clone came up once. The J gene is TRBJ1-2, the V gene TRBV1. TRBV1 is assigned pseudogene status. The CDR3 has 14 residues. The CDR3 reads CTSDRPLLNYGYTF. In DNA form, the CDR3 reads TGCACCAGCGATAGACCGTTACTAAACTATGGCTACACCTTC.

The DNA of the CDR3 is TGCAGTGCTAGTAGGGCCGGGACAGTTAATCAGCCCCAGCATTTT. Protein: CSASRAGTVNQPQHF. The chain carries TRBV20-1 and TRBJ1-5, with 7 bases fitting TRBD1. Trimming took 3 bases from V and 4 from J; bases not matched to a gene: 9. CDR1 DFQATT and CDR2 SNEGSKA come from the germline V gene (reference sequence). The CDR3 runs to 15 residues.

J is TRBJ2-7 and V is TRBV18, with 7 positions matching TRBD1. Looked up from germline, CDR1 is KGHSH and CDR2 is LQKENI. The junction had 4 bases not matched to a gene; V was cut back by 1 base and J by 4 bases. The CDR3 loop spans 14 amino acids. The CDR3 sequence: CASSPREGQYEQYF. The CDR3 DNA sequence: TGTGCCAGCTCACCACGTGAGGGACAGTACGAGCAGTACTTC.

The chain has TRBV28 and TRBJ2-7; 11 bases match TRBD2. The V gene end was trimmed by 6 bases and the J gene end by 3 bases; junction bases not matched to a gene: 7. The germline CDR1 and CDR2 sequences are MDHEN and SYDVKM. The CDR3 totals 15 residues. This CDR3 reads CASSRSLAGGYEQYF. The DNA for the CDR3 is TGTGCCAGCAGCCGCTCCCTAGCGGGAGGCTACGAGCAGTACTTC.

CDR3 loop: CASSPGTGANEQFF. The CDR3 region has the DNA TGTGCCAGCAGTCCCGGGACAGGGGCGAATGAGCAGTTCTTC. The V gene is TRBV6-6, the J gene TRBJ2-1; TRBD1 matches at 10 bases. The V segment lost 5 bases and the J segment 7 bases; nucleotides outside the gene matches: 5. The CDR3 spans 14 residues. From germline, CDR1 is MNHNY and CDR2 SVGAGI (reference sequence).

This chain uses TRBV28 with TRBJ1-2; 7 positions match TRBD1. In germline, CDR1 is MDHEN, CDR2 SYDVKM. V lost 4 bases to trimming and J lost 5 bases; unmatched junction nucleotides: 13. The length of the CDR3 is 16 residues. The CDR3 is CASSSQGPGGGYGYTF. Here the CDR3 DNA reads TGTGCCAGCAGTTCACAGGGGCCCGGGGGTGGATATGGCTACACCTTC.

The gene calls are TRBV28 and TRBJ1-2; no clear D. The CDR3 contains 11 residues. Per the germline V gene, CDR1 is MDHEN and CDR2 is SYDVKM. The V end was cut by 8 bases, the J end by 5 bases, with 9 bases between. Here the CDR3 reads CASATQYGYTF. As DNA, the CDR3 is TGTGCCAGCGCAACCCAGTATGGCTACACCTTC.

This clone was recorded a few times. The chain joins TRBV19 to TRBJ1-1; TRBD1 matches at 8 bases. Looked up from germline, CDR1 is LNHDA and CDR2 is SQIVND (reference sequence). J gave up 1 base and V 3 bases, and 1 base lay outside the gene matches. The CDR3 has 14 amino acids. The CDR3 DNA follows: TGTGCCAGTAGTATGCAGGGGGCGAACACTGAAGCTTTCTTT. It translates to CASSMQGANTEAFF.